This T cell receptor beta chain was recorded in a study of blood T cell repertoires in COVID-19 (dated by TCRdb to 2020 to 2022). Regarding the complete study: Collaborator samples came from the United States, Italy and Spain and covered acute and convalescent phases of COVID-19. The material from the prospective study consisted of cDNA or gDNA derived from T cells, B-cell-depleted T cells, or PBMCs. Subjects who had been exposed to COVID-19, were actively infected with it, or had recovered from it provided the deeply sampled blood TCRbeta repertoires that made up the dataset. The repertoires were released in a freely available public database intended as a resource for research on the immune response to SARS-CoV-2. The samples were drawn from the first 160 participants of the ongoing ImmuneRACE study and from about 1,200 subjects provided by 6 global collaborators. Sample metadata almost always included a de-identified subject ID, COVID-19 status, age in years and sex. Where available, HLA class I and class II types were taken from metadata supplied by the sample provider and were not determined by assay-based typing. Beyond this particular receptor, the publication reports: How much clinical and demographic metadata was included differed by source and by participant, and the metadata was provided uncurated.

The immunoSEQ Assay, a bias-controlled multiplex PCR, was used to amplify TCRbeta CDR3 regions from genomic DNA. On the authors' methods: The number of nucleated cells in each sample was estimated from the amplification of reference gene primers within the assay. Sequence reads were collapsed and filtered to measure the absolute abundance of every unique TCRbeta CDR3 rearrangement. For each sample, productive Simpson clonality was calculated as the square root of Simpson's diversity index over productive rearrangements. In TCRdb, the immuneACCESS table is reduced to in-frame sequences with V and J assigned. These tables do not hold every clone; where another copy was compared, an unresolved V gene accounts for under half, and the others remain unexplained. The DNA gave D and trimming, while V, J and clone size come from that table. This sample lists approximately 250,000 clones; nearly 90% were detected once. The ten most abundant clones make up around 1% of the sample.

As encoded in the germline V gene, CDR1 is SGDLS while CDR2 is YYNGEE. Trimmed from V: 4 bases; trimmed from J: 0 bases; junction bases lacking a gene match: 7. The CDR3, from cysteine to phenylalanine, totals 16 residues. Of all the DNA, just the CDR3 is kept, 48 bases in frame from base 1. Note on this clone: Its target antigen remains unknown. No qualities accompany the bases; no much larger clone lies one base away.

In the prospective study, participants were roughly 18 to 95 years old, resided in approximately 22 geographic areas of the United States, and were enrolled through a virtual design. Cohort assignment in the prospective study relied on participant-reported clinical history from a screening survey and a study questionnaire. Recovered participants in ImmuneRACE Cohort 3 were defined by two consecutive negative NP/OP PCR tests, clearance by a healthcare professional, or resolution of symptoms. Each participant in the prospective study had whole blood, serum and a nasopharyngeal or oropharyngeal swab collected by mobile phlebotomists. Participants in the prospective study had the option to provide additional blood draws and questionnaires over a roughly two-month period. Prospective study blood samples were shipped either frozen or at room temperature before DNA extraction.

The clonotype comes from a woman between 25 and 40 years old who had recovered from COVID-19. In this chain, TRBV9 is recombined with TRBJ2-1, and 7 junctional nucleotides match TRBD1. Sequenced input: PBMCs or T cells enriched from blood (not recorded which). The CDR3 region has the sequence CASSTGQVSSYNEQFF. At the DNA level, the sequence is TGTGCCAGCAGCACCGGACAGGTAAGCTCCTACAATGAGCAGTTCTTC.